The 8 T cell receptor beta chains in this list originate from one sample, sequenced in a study of blood T cell repertoires in COVID-19. Clones were sequenced by immunoSEQ multiplex PCR, and TCRdb holds only the in-frame ones, with some missing. The repertoire holds 220,000 or so clones, with approximately 78% as singletons. Material for sequencing was peripheral blood. Source of these receptors: a woman older than 75 with COVID-19, enrolled during active disease.

This clone was observed a few times. V is TRBV15 and J is TRBJ1-2; weak D call: TRBD1 (6 bases). Deletions cut 4 bases from V and 8 bases from J, with 17 bases between. In germline, CDR1 is LNHNV, CDR2 YYDKDF (reference sequence). The CDR3 consists of 14 residues. The CDR3 bases are TGTGCCACCAGCACTCCCAGGGGCCCTTGGGGCTACACCTTC. Residues: CATSTPRGPWGYTF.

The rearrangement links TRBV28 to TRBJ1-1; unclear D gene. The CDR3 is 11 residues long. From germline, CDR1 is MDHEN and CDR2 SYDVKM. V lost 10 bases and J lost 3, with 9 bases in between. The CDR3 protein is CAIRGDTEAFF. CDR3 nucleotides: TGTGCCATCCGAGGAGACACTGAAGCTTTCTTT.

The chain combines TRBV28 with TRBJ2-1; tentative D call: TRBD2 (6 bases). Trimming stripped 6 bases from V and 7 bases from J, with 22 bases between. CDR1 MDHEN and CDR2 SYDVKM come from the germline V gene. The CDR3 is 16 amino acids. CDR3 protein: CASSPKETRGVNEQFF. The DNA for the CDR3 is TGTGCCAGCAGCCCTAAGGAGACTAGGGGTGTTAATGAGCAGTTCTTC.

The chain recombines TRBV6-1 with TRBJ2-5; D might be TRBD2 (5 bases). The CDR3 totals 13 residues. The germline V and J ends were trimmed by 6 bases and 3 bases, with 11 bases remaining between them. CDR1 and CDR2 from the germline V gene are MNHNS and SASEGT. The CDR3 sequence: CASSLPGEETQYF. CDR3 bases: TGTGCCAGCAGCCTCCCCGGGGAAGAGACCCAGTACTTC.

V and J are TRBV7-2 and TRBJ1-1, with 7 nucleotides matching TRBD1. CDR1 and CDR2 (germline): SGHTA, FQGNSA. The CDR3 consists of 14 residues. The V and J ends lost 1 base and 4 bases, in that order; junction bases with no gene match: 3. The CDR3 loop reads CASSLGDRPTEAFF. CDR3 DNA sequence: TGTGCCAGCAGCTTAGGGGACAGACCCACTGAAGCTTTCTTT.

The rearrangement joins TRBV6-5 to TRBJ2-7; the D gene is possibly TRBD1 (5 bases). The CDR3 loop spans 14 amino acids. Germline CDR1 MNHEY, CDR2 SVGAGI. The V and J ends lost 2 bases and 3 bases respectively, with 11 bases between them. CDR3 loop: CASSYQGPNYEQYF. For the CDR3, the DNA is TGTGCCAGCAGTTACCAGGGTCCGAACTACGAGCAGTACTTC.

The J gene is TRBJ1-5, the V gene TRBV2; D not certain. The CDR3 contains 14 residues. V gave up 1 base and J gave up 4 bases, with 8 bases separating them. Germline V gene data show CDR1 as SNHLY and CDR2 as FYNNEI. CDR3 region: CASSEGRTNQPQHF. For the CDR3, the DNA is TGTGCCAGCAGTGAAGGGCGGACTAATCAGCCCCAGCATTTT. Full variable domain (missing parts from reference TRBV2 and TRBJ1-5): EPEVTQTPSHQVTQMGQEVILRCVPISNHLYFYWYRQILGQKVEFLVSFYNNEISEKSEIFDDQFSVERPDGSNFTLKIRSTKLEDSAMYFCASSEGRTNQPQHFGDGTRLSIL.

The chain joins TRBV5-4 to TRBJ1-2; D gene unclear. This CDR3 region has 13 residues. V was pared by 2 bases and J by 2 bases, with 7 bases between. Germline CDR1 reads SGHNT; CDR2 reads YYREEE (reference sequence). The CDR3 DNA reads TGTGCCAGCAGCTTTCTACAGAACTATGGCTACACCTTC. It encodes CASSFLQNYGYTF.